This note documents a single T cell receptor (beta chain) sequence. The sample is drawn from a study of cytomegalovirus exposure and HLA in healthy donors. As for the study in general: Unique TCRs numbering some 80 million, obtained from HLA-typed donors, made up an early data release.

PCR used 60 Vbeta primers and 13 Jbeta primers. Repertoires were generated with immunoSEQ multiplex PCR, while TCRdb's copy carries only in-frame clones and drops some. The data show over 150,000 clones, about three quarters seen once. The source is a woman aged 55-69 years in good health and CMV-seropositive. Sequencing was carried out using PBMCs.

The CDR3 DNA follows: TGTGCCAGCAGTTTAGGCGGACAGGGGCGGTACGAGCAGTACTTC. Encoded protein: CASSLGGQGRYEQYF. The gene calls are TRBV28 and TRBJ2-7; 9 bases fit TRBD1. Germline V gene sequence: CDR1 MDHEN, CDR2 SYDVKM. With V trimmed by 2 bases and J by 4 bases, 6 bases remained unmatched. This CDR3 is built from 15 residues.